The 27 T cell receptor beta chains listed next were all sequenced from one sample in a study of PD-L1 blockade in urothelial cancer. Documented time point: pretreatment peripheral blood. Generated by immunoSEQ multiplex PCR, the TCRdb table keeps only in-frame clones and is missing some. This table has 130,000 or so clones, roughly 80% appearing once. Sequences were derived from PBMCs, sampled around atezolizumab (anti-PD-L1) treatment. Receptor source: a man aged 45-65 years with urothelial cancer.

The rearrangement uses TRBV9 and TRBJ2-1, with 7 bases identical to TRBD2. Germline CDR1 is SGDLS and CDR2 is YYNGEE. V was clipped by 5 bases and J by 2 bases; unmatched bases: 10. The CDR3 totals 16 residues. The CDR3 bases are TGTGCCAGCAGTCGGGGCGGGAGCGGGGCCTACAATGAGCAGTTCTTC. Translating it yields CASSRGGSGAYNEQFF.

This clone was found once. At the DNA level, this CDR3 is encoded by other sequences in the same sample as well. The J gene is TRBJ1-3, the V gene TRBV5-6; D remains unclear. Germline CDR1 SGHDT, CDR2 YYEEEE. The CDR3 covers 14 residues. V lost 1 base to trimming and J lost 5 bases, with 10 bases between them. CDR3 loop: CASSLRRGRNTIYF. The DNA for the CDR3 is TGTGCCAGCAGCTTGAGGCGGGGAAGAAACACCATATATTTT.

This clone appeared once. The V and J genes are TRBV5-1 and TRBJ2-5; 8 nucleotides align to TRBD2. The DNA matches TRBJ2-7 better at its end, which makes the J call doubtful. Looked up from germline, CDR1 is SGHRS and CDR2 is YFSETQ. The CDR3 runs to 14 residues. CDR3 in amino acids: CASSSSGGSYEQYF. CDR3 sequence (DNA): TGCGCCAGCAGCTCGAGCGGGGGTTCCTACGAGCAGTACTTC.

V is TRBV30 and J is TRBJ2-3; perhaps TRBD2 as D (6 bases). CDR1 and CDR2 from the germline V gene are GTSNPN and SVGIG (reference sequence). V lost 5 bases and J 0 bases, leaving 9 bases between the germline ends. The CDR3 length is 13 residues. The CDR3 bases are TGTGCCTGGGGCGCGGGGAGCACAGATACGCAGTATTTT. Translated, it gives CAWGAGSTDTQYF.

The rearrangement links TRBV9 to TRBJ2-1; 7 bases are shared with TRBD2. Germline trimming cut 4 bases from V and 7 bases from J; bases unmatched to any gene: 8. Germline V gives CDR1 SGDLS, CDR2 YYNGEE. CDR3 length: 14 residues. CDR3 residues: CASSPPSGRNEQFF. In nucleotides, the CDR3 is TGTGCCAGCAGCCCCCCATCCGGGAGGAATGAGCAGTTCTTC. Drawing the rest from reference TRBV9 and TRBJ2-1, the complete variable domain is DSGVTQTPKHLITATGQRVTLRCSPRSGDLSVYWYQQSLDQGLQFLIQYYNGEERAKGNILERFSAQQFPDLHSELNLSSLELGDSALYFCASSPPSGRNEQFFGPGTRLTVL.

This chain uses TRBV2 with TRBJ2-1; D is unresolved. Germline CDR1 is SNHLY and CDR2 is FYNNEI. The CDR3 has 12 amino acids. Deletions cut 6 bases from V and 7 bases from J, with 10 bases between. The CDR3 sequence: CASSPGPNEQFF. The CDR3 DNA sequence: TGTGCCAGCAGCCCGGGTCCAAATGAGCAGTTCTTC.

CDR3 DNA: TGTGCCTGGAGTGTACAGATATCCACCGGGGAGCTGTTTTTT. Amino acid sequence: CAWSVQISTGELFF. The chain combines TRBV30 with TRBJ2-2; D not certain. Germline V CDR1 and CDR2: GTSNPN, SVGIG (reference sequence). V was cut by 0 bases and J by 4 bases, with 9 bases left in between. The CDR3 covers 14 residues. Filled out from reference TRBV30 and TRBJ2-2, the complete variable domain reads SQTIHQWPATLVQPVGSPLSLECTVEGTSNPNLYWYRQAAGRGLQLLFYSVGIGQISSEVPQNLSASRPQDRQFILSSKKLLLSDSGFYLCAWSVQISTGELFFGEGSRLTVL.

The rearrangement links TRBV6-1 to TRBJ2-3, with TRBD1 as a possible D gene (5 bases). Germline CDR1 MNHNS, CDR2 SASEGT. The V end lost 3 bases, the J end lost 5 bases, and 15 bases lay between the germline ends. The CDR3 has 15 residues. The CDR3 sequence is CASSDPLDSGDTQYF. CDR3 bases: TGTGCCAGCAGTGATCCCTTAGACAGTGGAGATACGCAGTATTTT.

The gene calls are TRBV11-2 and TRBJ2-7, with 7 positions matching TRBD2. The germline gives CDR1 SGHAT, CDR2 FQNNGV. V was clipped by 1 base and J by 5 bases; unmatched bases: 5. CDR3 length equals 14 residues. This CDR3 reads CASSLGGRWDEQYF. The CDR3 bases are TGTGCCAGCAGCTTAGGCGGGAGATGGGACGAGCAGTACTTC.

The J gene is TRBJ1-5, the V gene TRBV15; the match to TRBD1 covers 8 bases. CDR1 is LNHNV and CDR2 is YYDKDF in the germline V gene (reference sequence). With V trimmed by 3 bases and J by 9 bases, 7 bases remained unmatched. The CDR3 is 14 amino acids. CDR3 residues: CATSSRAGTGPQHF. The CDR3 DNA reads TGTGCCACCAGCAGTCGGGCAGGGACAGGGCCCCAGCATTTT.

This clone was found once. This rearrangement joins TRBV10-1 to TRBJ2-4, with 11 bases aligning to TRBD2. CDR1 is WNHNN and CDR2 is SYGVQD in the germline V gene (reference sequence). The CDR3 covers 16 residues. J gave up 5 bases and V 6 bases, and 9 bases lay outside the gene matches. The CDR3 DNA reads TGCGCCAGCAGCCAGACCGGGACTAGCGGTCAAAACATTCAGTACTTC. Translation gives CASSQTGTSGQNIQYF.

The rearrangement joins TRBV9 to TRBJ2-7; 7 nucleotides align to TRBD2. V gave up 0 bases and J gave up 3 bases; unmatched junction bases: 6. The V gene's germline CDR1 is SGDLS and CDR2 YYNGEE. The CDR3 consists of 15 residues. This chain's CDR3 is CASSVDGTTFYEQYF. CDR3 in DNA: TGTGCCAGCAGCGTAGACGGGACTACCTTCTACGAGCAGTACTTC.

The chain recombines TRBV5-1 with TRBJ2-1; 9 positions agree with TRBD1. Germline lookup yields CDR1 SGHRS and CDR2 YFSETQ. V lost 3 bases to trimming and J lost 9 bases; unmatched junction nucleotides: 1. This CDR3 spans 12 amino acids. The CDR3 protein is CASSWTGVEQFF. CDR3 DNA sequence: TGCGCCAGCAGCTGGACAGGGGTTGAGCAGTTCTTC.

This clone has a single count. V usage is TRBV2 and J usage is TRBJ2-7; D is possibly TRBD2 (7 bases). Germline CDR1 SNHLY, CDR2 FYNNEI. Trimming pared 5 bases from V and 3 bases from J, leaving 17 bases between. This CDR3 has 15 residues. CDR3 residues: CASSNARGGGYEQYF. DNA of the CDR3: TGTGCCAGCAGTAATGCCCGCGGGGGCGGCTACGAGCAGTACTTC. Full variable domain (outside the CDR3, taken from reference TRBV2 and TRBJ2-7): EPEVTQTPSHQVTQMGQEVILRCVPISNHLYFYWYRQILGQKVEFLVSFYNNEISEKSEIFDDQFSVERPDGSNFTLKIRSTKLEDSAMYFCASSNARGGGYEQYFGPGTRLTVT.

J is TRBJ2-1 and V is TRBV7-2; TRBD2 matches at 8 bases. The CDR3 extends over 13 amino acids. Trimming took 5 bases from V and 8 from J; bases not matched to a gene: 5. From germline, CDR1 is SGHTA and CDR2 FQGNSA. As DNA, the CDR3 is TGTGCCAGCAGCCGGGGGGGGTCGCATGAGCAGTTCTTC. As protein: CASSRGGSHEQFF.

This clone has only a few counts. The V gene is TRBV30, the J gene TRBJ1-5, with a possible D match to TRBD1 (5 bases). This CDR3 is built from 14 residues. The V and J ends lost 3 bases and 2 bases respectively, with 11 bases between them. The germline V gene encodes CDR1 GTSNPN and CDR2 SVGIG (reference sequence). CDR3 region: CAWSARTRNQPQHF. In nucleotides, the CDR3 is TGTGCCTGGAGCGCGAGGACACGCAATCAGCCCCAGCATTTT.

J is TRBJ2-1 and V is TRBV18, with a weak D call TRBD2 (5 bases). This CDR3 comprises 15 residues. Germline assignment: CDR1 KGHSH and CDR2 LQKENI. The V end lost 0 bases, the J end lost 2 bases, and 8 bases lay between the germline ends. CDR3 in amino acids: CASSPPYSAYNEQFF. The CDR3 DNA is TGTGCCAGCTCACCACCGTATAGCGCCTACAATGAGCAGTTCTTC. The whole variable domain, remainder taken from reference TRBV18 and TRBJ2-1, is NAGVMQNPRHLVRRRGQEARLRCSPMKGHSHVYWYRQLPEEGLKFMVYLQKENIIDESGMPKERFSAEFPKEGPSILRIQQVVRGDSAAYFCASSPPYSAYNEQFFGPGTRLTVL.

For the CDR3, the DNA is TGCGCCAGCAGCTCCGGGACAGGGGCGGCAAAGAATGAGCAGTTCTTC. Translation: CASSSGTGAAKNEQFF. The V and J genes are TRBV5-1 and TRBJ2-1, with 10 bases aligning to TRBD1. Looked up from germline, CDR1 is SGHRS and CDR2 is YFSETQ. Germline trimming cut 3 bases from V and 7 bases from J; bases unmatched to any gene: 10. CDR3 size: 16 residues.

V usage is TRBV10-2 and J usage is TRBJ2-1, with 8 bases identical to TRBD2. CDR1 and CDR2 (germline): WSHSY, SAAADI. V was pared by 6 bases and J by 8 bases, with 3 bases of the junction left unmatched. There are 12 residues in the CDR3. Written as DNA, the CDR3 is TGCGCCAGCAGCGGGGGGGGTTATGAGCAGTTCTTC. Translation: CASSGGGYEQFF.

V and J are TRBV28 and TRBJ2-2; 9 bases are shared with TRBD1. Germline V gene sequence: CDR1 MDHEN, CDR2 SYDVKM. The V segment lost 4 bases and the J segment 4 bases; nucleotides outside the gene matches: 4. The CDR3 has 15 amino acids. CDR3 loop: CASSWDRVGTGELFF. CDR3 bases: TGTGCCAGCAGTTGGGACAGGGTGGGCACCGGGGAGCTGTTTTTT.

The gene calls are TRBV28 and TRBJ2-3, with TRBD2 identical over 10 bases. The germline V gene encodes CDR1 MDHEN and CDR2 SYDVKM. The CDR3 extends over 16 amino acids. The ends lost 3 bases at V and 4 bases at J; junction bases unmatched: 7. This chain's CDR3 is CASSFRSGRGPDTQYF. The CDR3 DNA sequence: TGTGCCAGCAGTTTTAGAAGCGGGAGGGGCCCAGATACGCAGTATTTT.

This clone was recorded many times. The chain couples TRBV30 to TRBJ2-1; 7 bases align to TRBD2. Germline V lookup: CDR1 GTSNPN, CDR2 SVGIG (reference sequence). The CDR3 covers 13 residues. With V trimmed by 3 bases and J by 5 bases, 4 bases remained unmatched. The CDR3 DNA is TGTGCCTGGAGCGCTAGCGGAGACAATGAGCAGTTCTTC. It yields the protein CAWSASGDNEQFF.

The chain recombines TRBV19 with TRBJ2-1, with 7 bases lining up with TRBD2. The CDR3 is 20 amino acids. Per germline, CDR1 LNHDA and CDR2 SQIVND (reference sequence). V lost 5 bases, J lost 0 bases, and 19 bases stayed unmatched. CDR3 DNA sequence: TGTGCCAGTAGTGTCCGGGTACGGGGGGTTCGTCCCAGCTCCTACAATGAGCAGTTCTTC. Translating gives CASSVRVRGVRPSSYNEQFF.

The chain has TRBV7-9 and TRBJ1-1, with D tentatively TRBD1 (5 bases). CDR1 SEHNR and CDR2 FQNEAQ come from the germline V gene (reference sequence). CDR3 length: 13 residues. V lost 4 bases to trimming and J lost 4 bases, with 10 bases between them. CDR3 nucleotide sequence: TGTGCCAGCAGCTCGGGGGGGGTCACTGAAGCTTTCTTT. Residues: CASSSGGVTEAFF.

J is TRBJ1-5 and V is TRBV6-6; TRBD1 matches 9 bases. Germline-derived CDR1 and CDR2 are MNHNY and SVGAGI (reference sequence). The CDR3 loop spans 14 amino acids. V lost 4 bases, J lost 4 bases, and 2 bases stayed unmatched. This CDR3 reads CASSWGQGNQPQHF. CDR3 DNA: TGTGCCAGCAGTTGGGGACAGGGAAATCAGCCCCAGCATTTT.

V is TRBV5-4 and J is TRBJ2-5; D remains unclear. CDR1 and CDR2 from the germline V gene are SGHNT and YYREEE (reference sequence). The CDR3 loop spans 13 amino acids. V dropped 0 bases and J dropped 5 bases, with 8 bases sitting between them. CDR3 in DNA: TGTGCCAGCAGCTTGGTGATAGAGGAGACCCAGTACTTC. This gives the protein CASSLVIEETQYF.

This clone has just one count. CDR3 in amino acids: CASSYTGTGGLLSNQPQHF. The CDR3 DNA reads as TGTGCCAGCAGCTACACCGGGACAGGGGGCCTCCTTAGCAATCAGCCCCAGCATTTT. The J gene is TRBJ1-5, the V gene TRBV7-2, with TRBD1 matching 12 bases. V lost 4 bases to trimming and J lost 0 bases; unmatched junction nucleotides: 10. The CDR3 is made up of 19 amino acids. Germline lookup yields CDR1 SGHTA and CDR2 FQGNSA.